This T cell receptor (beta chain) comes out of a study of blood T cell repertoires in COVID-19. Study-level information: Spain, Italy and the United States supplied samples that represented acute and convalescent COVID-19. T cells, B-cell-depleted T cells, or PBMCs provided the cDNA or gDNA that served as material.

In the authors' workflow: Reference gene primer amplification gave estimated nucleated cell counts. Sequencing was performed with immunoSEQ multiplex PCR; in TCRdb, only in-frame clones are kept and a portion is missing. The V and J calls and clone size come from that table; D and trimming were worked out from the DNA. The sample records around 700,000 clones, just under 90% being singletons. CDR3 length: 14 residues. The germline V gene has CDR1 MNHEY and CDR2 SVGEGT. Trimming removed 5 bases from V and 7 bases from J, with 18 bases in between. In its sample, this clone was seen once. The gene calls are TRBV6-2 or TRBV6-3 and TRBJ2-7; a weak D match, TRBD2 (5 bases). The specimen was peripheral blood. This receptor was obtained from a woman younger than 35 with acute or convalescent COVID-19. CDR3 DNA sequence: TGTGCCAGCAGTAGCGGCCGGAATCATTGGGAGCAGTACTTC. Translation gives CASSSGRNHWEQYF.